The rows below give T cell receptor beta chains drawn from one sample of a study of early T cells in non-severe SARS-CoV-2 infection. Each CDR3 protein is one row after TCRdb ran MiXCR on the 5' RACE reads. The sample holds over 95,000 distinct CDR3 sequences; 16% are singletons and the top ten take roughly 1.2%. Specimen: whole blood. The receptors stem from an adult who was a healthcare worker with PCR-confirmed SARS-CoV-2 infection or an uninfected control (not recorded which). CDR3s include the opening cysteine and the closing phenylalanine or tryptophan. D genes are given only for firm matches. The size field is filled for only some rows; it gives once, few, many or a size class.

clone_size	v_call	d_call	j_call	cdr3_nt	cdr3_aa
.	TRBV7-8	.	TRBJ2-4	TGTGCCAGCAGCTTAGGGCCGTCCCATGGGACGAGCAACATTCAGTACTTC	CASSLGPSHGTSNIQYF
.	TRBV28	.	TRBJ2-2	TGTGCCAGCAGTCCCTCTTTCACGGGGACGTACACCGGGGAGCTGTTTTTT	CASSPSFTGTYTGELFF
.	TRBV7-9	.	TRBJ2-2	TGTGCCAGCACCGACACAGATACATCGAACACCGGGGAGCTGTTTTTT	CASTDTDTSNTGELFF
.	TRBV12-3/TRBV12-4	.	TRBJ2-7	TGTGCCAGCAGTTTAGAATGGACAGAGACCTACGAGCAGTACTTC	CASSLEWTETYEQYF
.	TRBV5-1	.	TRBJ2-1	TGCGCCAGCAGCTCTAGTTCCGCCCTATCCAATGAGCAGTTCTTC	CASSSSSALSNEQFF
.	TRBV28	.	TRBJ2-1	TGTGCCAGCAGTATGTCAGGATACAATGAGCAGTTCTTC	CASSMSGYNEQFF
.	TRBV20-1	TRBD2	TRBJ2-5	TGCAGTTTTAGGGCGGGAGGGGGAGAGACCCAGTACTTC	CSFRAGGGETQYF
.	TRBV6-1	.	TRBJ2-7	TGTGCCAGCAGTGGCCCCCTTTCGACGGCACCCTACGAGCAGTACTTC	CASSGPLSTAPYEQYF
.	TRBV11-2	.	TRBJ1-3	TGTGCCAGCAGCTTGGACAGTTACTCTGGAAACACCATATATTTT	CASSLDSYSGNTIYF
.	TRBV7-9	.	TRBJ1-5	TGTGCCAGCAGCTTAGGGGAACAGCCCCAGCATTTT	CASSLGEQPQHF
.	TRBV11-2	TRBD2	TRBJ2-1	TGTGCCAGCAGCATCACTAGCGGGAGGAATGAGCAGTTCTTC	CASSITSGRNEQFF
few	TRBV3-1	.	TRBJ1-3	TGTGCCAGCAGCATCTCCTTGGCGAGCTCTGGAAACACCATATATTTT	CASSISLASSGNTIYF
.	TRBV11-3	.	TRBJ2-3	TGTGCCAGCAGCGGTGGAGTCGGTACGCAGTATTTT	CASSGGVGTQYF
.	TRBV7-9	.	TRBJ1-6	TGTGCCAGCAGCCTCGACACCTACTATAATTCACCCCTCCACTTT	CASSLDTYYNSPLHF
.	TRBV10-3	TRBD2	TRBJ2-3	TGTGCCATCAGGGGGCTAGCGGGGGGTACGAATACGCAGTATTTT	CAIRGLAGGTNTQYF
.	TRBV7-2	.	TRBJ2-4	TGTGCCAGCAGCTTGATCATAACAAGCACGAACAAAAACATTCAGTACTTC	CASSLIITSTNKNIQYF
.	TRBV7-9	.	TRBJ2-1	TGTGCCAGCAGCTTCCCCGCGGGTGAGCAGTTCTTC	CASSFPAGEQFF
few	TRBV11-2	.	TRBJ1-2	TGTGCCAGCAGCTTAGGAATCGTTGGAGGTGGCGACTATGGCTACACCTTC	CASSLGIVGGGDYGYTF
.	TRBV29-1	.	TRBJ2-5	TGCAGCGTCCTACACGTAGAGACCCAGTACTTC	CSVLHVETQYF
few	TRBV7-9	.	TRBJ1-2	TGTGCCAGCAGCCCCTCCCAGGGATTAAATGGCTACACCTTC	CASSPSQGLNGYTF
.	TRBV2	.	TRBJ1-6	TGTGCCAGCAATTCGGTGGCAAAATCACCCCTCCACTTT	CASNSVAKSPLHF
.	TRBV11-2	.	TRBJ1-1	TGTGCCAGCAGCTTCAACTTCGCTTCTATGTTGAACACTGAAGCTTTCTTT	CASSFNFASMLNTEAFF
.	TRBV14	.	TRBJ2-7	TGTGCCAGCAGCCGGCAACCCTCCTACGAGCAGTACTTC	CASSRQPSYEQYF
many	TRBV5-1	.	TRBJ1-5	TGCGCCAGCAGCTTGGGACAGAGCAATCAGCCCCAGCATTTT	CASSLGQSNQPQHF
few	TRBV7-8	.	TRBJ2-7	TGTGCCAGCAGCTTAGTGGGGCACGACGAGCAGTACTTC	CASSLVGHDEQYF
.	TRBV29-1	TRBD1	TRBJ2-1	TGCAGCGTTCTCGGGCGGGGACAGGGGACCTATGAGCAGTTCTTC	CSVLGRGQGTYEQFF
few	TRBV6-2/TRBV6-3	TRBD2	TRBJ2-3	TGTGCCAGCAGTTCCTACCGGGGGACTAGCGGGAAGCATTTT	CASSSYRGTSGKHF
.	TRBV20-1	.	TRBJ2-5	TGCAGTGCTAGGCCTGCCGGATCGGACCAAGAGACCCAGTACTTC	CSARPAGSDQETQYF
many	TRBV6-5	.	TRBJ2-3	TGTGCCAGCAGTTACTCAGGGAGGATTAGCACAGATACGCAGTATTTT	CASSYSGRISTDTQYF
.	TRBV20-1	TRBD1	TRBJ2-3	TGCAGTGCTTCCGACAGGGGGACGGGCACAGATACGCAGTATTTT	CSASDRGTGTDTQYF
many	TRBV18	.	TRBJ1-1	TGTGCCAGCTCATTACCTCGGGGGTCGGTGAACACTGAAGCTTTCTTT	CASSLPRGSVNTEAFF
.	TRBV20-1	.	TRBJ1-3	TGCAGTGCTAGAGATGTACAGACGAGCTCTGGAAACACCATATATTTT	CSARDVQTSSGNTIYF
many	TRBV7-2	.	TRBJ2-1	TGTGCCAGCAGTCCGCAGAGCTCCTACAATGAGCAGTTCTTC	CASSPQSSYNEQFF
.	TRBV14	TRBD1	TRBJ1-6	TGTGCCAGCAGCCTCCGGGGGGGACAGCATAATTCACCCCTCCACTTT	CASSLRGGQHNSPLHF
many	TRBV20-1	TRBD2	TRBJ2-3	TGCAGTGCCCCTAAACCTAGCGGGAGGGTCACAGATACGCAGTATTTT	CSAPKPSGRVTDTQYF
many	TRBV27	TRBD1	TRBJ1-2	TGTGCCAGCAGTTTGGGACAGGGGGCAAATGGCTACACCTTC	CASSLGQGANGYTF
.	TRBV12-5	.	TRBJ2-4	TGTGCTAGTGGTTTGGCCCGGACAGAAGTAAGCATTCAGTACTTC	CASGLARTEVSIQYF
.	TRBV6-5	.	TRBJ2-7	TGTGCCAGCAGTTACGAGGGTAATTACGAGCAGTACTTC	CASSYEGNYEQYF
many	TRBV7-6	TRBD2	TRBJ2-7	TGTGCCAGCAGCTTAGACCCTTTTCGGGGGGACTCCTACGAGCAGTACTTC	CASSLDPFRGDSYEQYF
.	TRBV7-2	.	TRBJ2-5	TGTGCCAGCAGCTTATGGGGAGTGGAGACCCAGTACTTC	CASSLWGVETQYF
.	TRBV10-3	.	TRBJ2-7	TGTGCCATCAGTGACCCGGACGGCTTTCCTTACGAGCAGTACTTC	CAISDPDGFPYEQYF
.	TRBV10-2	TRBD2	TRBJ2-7	TGCGCCAGCAGGGCTAGCGGGGGCATAACTACCTACGAGCAGTACTTC	CASRASGGITTYEQYF
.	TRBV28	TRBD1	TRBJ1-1	TGTGCCAGCAGAAAGACAGGGTCGTTAAGGTTGGACACTGAAGCTTTCTTT	CASRKTGSLRLDTEAFF
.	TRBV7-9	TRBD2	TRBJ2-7	TGTGCCAGCAGCTCTATAGCGGGAGTATTCTACGAGCAGTACTTC	CASSSIAGVFYEQYF
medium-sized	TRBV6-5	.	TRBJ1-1	TGTGCCAGCAGTTTGCAGGGGCCGACAAACACTGAAGCTTTCTTT	CASSLQGPTNTEAFF
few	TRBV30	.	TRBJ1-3	TGTGCCTGGAGTACGGGACCGGACTCTGGAAACACCATATATTTT	CAWSTGPDSGNTIYF
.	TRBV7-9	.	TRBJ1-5	TGTGCCAGCAGCCTTGGACGAGCGAGGGGTCAGCCCCAGCATTTT	CASSLGRARGQPQHF
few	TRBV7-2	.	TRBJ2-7	TGTGCCAGCCTTAGGAACAGTTACTCCTACGAGCAGTACTTC	CASLRNSYSYEQYF
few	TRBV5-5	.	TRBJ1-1	TGTGCCAGCAGAAACCAGGGGAACACTGAAGCTTTCTTT	CASRNQGNTEAFF
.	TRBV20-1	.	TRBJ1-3	TGCAGTTTAGGCTCTGGAAACACCATATATTTT	CSLGSGNTIYF
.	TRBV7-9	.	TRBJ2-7	TGTGCCAGCAGTGCGGGTACCTCCTACGAGCAGTACTTC	CASSAGTSYEQYF
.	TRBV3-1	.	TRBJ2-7	TGTGCCAGCAGCCAAGTTGATGGGGGACCCTACGAGCAGTACTTC	CASSQVDGGPYEQYF